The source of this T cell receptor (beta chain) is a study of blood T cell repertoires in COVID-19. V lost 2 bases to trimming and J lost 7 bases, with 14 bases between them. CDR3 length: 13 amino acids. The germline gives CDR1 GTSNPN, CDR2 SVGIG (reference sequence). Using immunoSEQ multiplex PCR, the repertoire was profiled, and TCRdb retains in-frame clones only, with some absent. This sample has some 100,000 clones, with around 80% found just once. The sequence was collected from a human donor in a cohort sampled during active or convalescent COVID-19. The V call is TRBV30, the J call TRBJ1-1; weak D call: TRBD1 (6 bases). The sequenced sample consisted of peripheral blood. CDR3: CAWSFGGPIEAFF. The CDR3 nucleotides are TGTGCCTGGAGTTTCGGGGGGCCTATTGAAGCTTTCTTT. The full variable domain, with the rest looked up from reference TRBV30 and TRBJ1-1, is SQTIHQWPATLVQPVGSPLSLECTVEGTSNPNLYWYRQAAGRGLQLLFYSVGIGQISSEVPQNLSASRPQDRQFILSSKKLLLSDSGFYLCAWSFGGPIEAFFGQGTRLTVV.